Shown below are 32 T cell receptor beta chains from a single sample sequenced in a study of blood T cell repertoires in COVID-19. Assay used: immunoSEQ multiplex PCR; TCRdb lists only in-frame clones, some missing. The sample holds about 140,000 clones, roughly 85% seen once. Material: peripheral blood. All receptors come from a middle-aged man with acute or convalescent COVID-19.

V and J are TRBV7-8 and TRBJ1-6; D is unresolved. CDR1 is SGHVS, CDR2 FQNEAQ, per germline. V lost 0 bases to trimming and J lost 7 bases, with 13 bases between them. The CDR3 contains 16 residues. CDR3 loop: CASSLAPRVLNSPLHF. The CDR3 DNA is TGTGCCAGCAGCTTAGCCCCTCGGGTTCTAAATTCACCCCTCCACTTT.

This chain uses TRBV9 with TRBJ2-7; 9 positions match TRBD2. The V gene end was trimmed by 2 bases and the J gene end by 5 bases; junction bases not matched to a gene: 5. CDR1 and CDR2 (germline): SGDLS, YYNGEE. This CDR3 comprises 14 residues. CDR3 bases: TGTGCCAGCAGCGTGTCGGGACTAGCTAACGAGCAGTACTTC. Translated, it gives CASSVSGLANEQYF.

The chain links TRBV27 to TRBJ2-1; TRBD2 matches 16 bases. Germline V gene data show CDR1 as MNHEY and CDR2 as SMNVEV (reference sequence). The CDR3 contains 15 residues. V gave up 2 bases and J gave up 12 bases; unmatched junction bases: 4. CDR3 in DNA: TGTGCCAGCAGTTTAGAGGGACTAGCGGGAGGGAGGCAGTTCTTC. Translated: CASSLEGLAGGRQFF.

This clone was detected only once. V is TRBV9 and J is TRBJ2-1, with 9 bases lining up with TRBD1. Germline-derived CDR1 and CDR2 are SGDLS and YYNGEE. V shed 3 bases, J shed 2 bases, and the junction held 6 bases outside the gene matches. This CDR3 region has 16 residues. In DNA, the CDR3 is TGTGCCAGCAGCGCATCTCGACAGGGGGCCTACAATGAGCAGTTCTTC. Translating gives CASSASRQGAYNEQFF.

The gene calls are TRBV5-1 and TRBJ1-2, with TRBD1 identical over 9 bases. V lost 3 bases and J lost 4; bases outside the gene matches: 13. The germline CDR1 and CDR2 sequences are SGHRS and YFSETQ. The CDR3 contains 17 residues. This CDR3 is CASSYWGQGPGGYGYTF. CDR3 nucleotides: TGCGCCAGCAGCTACTGGGGACAGGGCCCTGGCGGCTATGGCTACACCTTC.

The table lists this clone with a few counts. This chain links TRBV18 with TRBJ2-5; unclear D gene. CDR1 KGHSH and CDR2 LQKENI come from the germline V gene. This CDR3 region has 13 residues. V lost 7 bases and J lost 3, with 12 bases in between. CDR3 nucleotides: TGTGCCAGCTATCTAGGTTCTGAAGAGACCCAGTACTTC. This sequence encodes CASYLGSEETQYF.

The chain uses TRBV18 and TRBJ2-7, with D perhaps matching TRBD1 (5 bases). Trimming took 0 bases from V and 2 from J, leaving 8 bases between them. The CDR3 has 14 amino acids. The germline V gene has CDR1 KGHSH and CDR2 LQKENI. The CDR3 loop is CASSPPGAPYEQYF. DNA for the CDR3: TGTGCCAGCTCACCACCAGGGGCTCCCTACGAGCAGTACTTC.

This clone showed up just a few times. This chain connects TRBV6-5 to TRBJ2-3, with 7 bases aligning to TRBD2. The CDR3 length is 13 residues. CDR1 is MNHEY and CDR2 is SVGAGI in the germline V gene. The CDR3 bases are TGTGGGACTAGACCCCACCCCTCAGATACGCAGTATTTT. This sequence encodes CGTRPHPSDTQYF.

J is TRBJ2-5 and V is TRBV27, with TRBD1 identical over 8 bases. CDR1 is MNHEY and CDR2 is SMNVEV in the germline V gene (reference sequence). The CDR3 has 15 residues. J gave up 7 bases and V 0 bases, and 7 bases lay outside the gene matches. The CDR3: CASSLSGQDYRTQYF. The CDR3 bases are TGTGCCAGCAGTTTATCGGGACAGGACTATAGGACCCAGTACTTC.

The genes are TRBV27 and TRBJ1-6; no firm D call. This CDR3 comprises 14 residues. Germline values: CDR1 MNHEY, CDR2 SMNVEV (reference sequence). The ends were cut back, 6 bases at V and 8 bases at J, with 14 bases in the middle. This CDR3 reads CASSSQALYSPLHF. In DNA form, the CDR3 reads TGTGCCAGCAGCTCCCAGGCGCTGTATTCACCCCTCCACTTT.

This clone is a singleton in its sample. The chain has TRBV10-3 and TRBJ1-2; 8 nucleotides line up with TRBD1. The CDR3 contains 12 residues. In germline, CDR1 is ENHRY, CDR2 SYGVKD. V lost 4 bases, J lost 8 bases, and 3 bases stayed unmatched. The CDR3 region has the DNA TGTGCCATCAGTGCAGGACAGGGAGGCTACACCTTC. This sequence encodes CAISAGQGGYTF.

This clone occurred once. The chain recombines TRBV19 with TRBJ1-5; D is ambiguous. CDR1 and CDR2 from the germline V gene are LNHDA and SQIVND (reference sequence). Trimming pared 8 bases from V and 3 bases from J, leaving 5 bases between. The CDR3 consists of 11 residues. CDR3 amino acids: CASGFNQPQHF. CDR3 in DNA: TGTGCCAGTGGCTTCAATCAGCCCCAGCATTTT.

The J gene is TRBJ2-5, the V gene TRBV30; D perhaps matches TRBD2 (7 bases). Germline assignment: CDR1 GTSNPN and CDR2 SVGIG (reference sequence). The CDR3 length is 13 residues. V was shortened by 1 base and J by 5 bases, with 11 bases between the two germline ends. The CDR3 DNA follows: TGTGCCTGGAGTGGAGGGGGAGGGGAGACCCAGTACTTC. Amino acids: CAWSGGGGETQYF.

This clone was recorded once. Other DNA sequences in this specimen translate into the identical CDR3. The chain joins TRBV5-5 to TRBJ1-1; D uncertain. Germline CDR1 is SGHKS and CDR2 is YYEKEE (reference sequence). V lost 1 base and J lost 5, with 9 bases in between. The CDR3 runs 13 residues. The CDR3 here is CASSLRGGTEAFF. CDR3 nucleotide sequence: TGTGCCAGCAGCTTGCGGGGTGGTACTGAAGCTTTCTTT.

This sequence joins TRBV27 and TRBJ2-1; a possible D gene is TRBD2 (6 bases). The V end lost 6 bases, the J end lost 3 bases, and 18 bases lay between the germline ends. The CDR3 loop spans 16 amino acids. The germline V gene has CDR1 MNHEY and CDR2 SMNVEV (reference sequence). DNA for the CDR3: TGTGCCAGCAGGGGGAGCGATAGCGGTAACTACAATGAGCAGTTCTTC. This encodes CASRGSDSGNYNEQFF.

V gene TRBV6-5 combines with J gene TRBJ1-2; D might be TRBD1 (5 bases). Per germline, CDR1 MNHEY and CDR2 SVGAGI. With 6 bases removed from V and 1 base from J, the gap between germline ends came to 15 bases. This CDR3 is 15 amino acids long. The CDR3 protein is CASRLPPGLNYGYTF. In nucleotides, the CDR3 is TGTGCCAGCAGACTTCCCCCGGGACTTAACTATGGCTACACCTTC.

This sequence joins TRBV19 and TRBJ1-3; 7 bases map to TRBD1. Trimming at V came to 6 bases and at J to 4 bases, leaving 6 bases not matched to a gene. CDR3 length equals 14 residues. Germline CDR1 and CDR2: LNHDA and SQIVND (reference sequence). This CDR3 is CASSRQGVGNTIYF. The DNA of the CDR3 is TGTGCCAGTAGCAGGCAGGGGGTCGGAAACACCATATATTTT.

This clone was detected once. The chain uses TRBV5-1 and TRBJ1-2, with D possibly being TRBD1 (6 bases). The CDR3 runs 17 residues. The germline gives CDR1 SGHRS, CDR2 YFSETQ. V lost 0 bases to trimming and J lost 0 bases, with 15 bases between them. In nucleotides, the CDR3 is TGCGCCAGCAGCTTGGAGGCTTCCAGGGGAGCTAACTATGGCTACACCTTC. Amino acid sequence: CASSLEASRGANYGYTF.

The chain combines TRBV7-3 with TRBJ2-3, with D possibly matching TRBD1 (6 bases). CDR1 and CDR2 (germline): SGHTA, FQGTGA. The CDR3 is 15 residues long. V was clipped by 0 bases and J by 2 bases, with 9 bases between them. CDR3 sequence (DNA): TGTGCCAGCAGCTTAACAGGGGGATACACAGATACGCAGTATTTT. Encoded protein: CASSLTGGYTDTQYF.

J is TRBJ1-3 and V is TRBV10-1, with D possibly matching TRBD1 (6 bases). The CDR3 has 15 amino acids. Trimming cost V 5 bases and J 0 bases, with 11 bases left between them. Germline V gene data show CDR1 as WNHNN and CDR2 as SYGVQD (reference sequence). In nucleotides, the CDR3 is TGCGCCAGCAGTCGAGACAGGAACTCTGGAAACACCATATATTTT. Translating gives CASSRDRNSGNTIYF.

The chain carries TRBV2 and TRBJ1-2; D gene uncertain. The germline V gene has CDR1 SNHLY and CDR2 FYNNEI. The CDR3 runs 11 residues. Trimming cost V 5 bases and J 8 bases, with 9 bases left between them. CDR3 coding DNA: TGTGCCAGCAGTCTTTGGGAGGGCTACACCTTC. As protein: CASSLWEGYTF.

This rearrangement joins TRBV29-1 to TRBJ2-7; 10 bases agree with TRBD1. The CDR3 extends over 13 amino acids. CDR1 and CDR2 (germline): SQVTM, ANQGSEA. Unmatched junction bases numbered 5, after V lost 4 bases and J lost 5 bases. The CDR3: CSVGDRGTHEQYF. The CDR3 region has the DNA TGCAGCGTTGGGGACAGGGGTACCCACGAGCAGTACTTC.

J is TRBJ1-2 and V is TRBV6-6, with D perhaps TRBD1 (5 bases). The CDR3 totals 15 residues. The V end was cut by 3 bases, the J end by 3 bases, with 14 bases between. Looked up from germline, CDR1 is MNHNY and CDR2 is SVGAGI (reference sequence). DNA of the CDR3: TGTGCCAGCAGTTATGGTGTCAGGGTAGACTATGGCTACACCTTC. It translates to CASSYGVRVDYGYTF.

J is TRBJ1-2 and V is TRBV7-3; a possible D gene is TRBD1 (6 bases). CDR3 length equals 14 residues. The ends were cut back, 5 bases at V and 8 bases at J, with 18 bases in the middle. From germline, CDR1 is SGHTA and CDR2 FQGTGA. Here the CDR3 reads CASSRGAGWDGYTF. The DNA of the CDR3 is TGTGCCAGCAGCCGGGGGGCCGGGTGGGACGGCTACACCTTC.

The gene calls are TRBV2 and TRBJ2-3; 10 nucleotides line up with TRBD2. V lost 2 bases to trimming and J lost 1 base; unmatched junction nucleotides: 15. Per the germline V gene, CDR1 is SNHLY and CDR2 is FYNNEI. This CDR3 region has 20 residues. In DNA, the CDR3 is TGTGCCAGCAGTGAACTTCCACTCTCCGGGACTAGCGAGGGCACAGATACGCAGTATTTT. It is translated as CASSELPLSGTSEGTDTQYF.

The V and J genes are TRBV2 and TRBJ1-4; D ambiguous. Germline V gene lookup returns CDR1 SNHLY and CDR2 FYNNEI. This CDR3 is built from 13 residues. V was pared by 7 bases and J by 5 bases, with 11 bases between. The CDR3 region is CASTRSGNEKLFF. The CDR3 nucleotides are TGTGCCAGCACCCGGAGTGGAAATGAAAAACTGTTTTTT.

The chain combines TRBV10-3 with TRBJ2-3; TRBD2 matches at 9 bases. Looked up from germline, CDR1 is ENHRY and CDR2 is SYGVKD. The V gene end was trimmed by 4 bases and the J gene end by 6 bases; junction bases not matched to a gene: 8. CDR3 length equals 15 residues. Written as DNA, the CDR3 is TGTGCCATCAGTGTCGGGCGGGAGGGCTTCGATACGCAGTATTTT. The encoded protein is CAISVGREGFDTQYF.

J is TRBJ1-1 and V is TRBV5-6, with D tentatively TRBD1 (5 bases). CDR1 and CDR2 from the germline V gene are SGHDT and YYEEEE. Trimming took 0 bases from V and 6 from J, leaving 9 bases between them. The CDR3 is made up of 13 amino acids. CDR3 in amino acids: CASSLGGTAEAFF. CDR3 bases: TGTGCCAGCAGCTTGGGCGGGACCGCTGAAGCTTTCTTT.

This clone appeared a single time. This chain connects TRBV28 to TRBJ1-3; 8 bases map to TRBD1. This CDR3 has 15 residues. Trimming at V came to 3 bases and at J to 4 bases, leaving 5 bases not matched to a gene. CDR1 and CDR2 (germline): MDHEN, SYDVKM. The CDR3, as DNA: TGTGCCAGCAGTTTTCAGGGGGCCCAGGGAAACACCATATATTTT. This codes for CASSFQGAQGNTIYF.

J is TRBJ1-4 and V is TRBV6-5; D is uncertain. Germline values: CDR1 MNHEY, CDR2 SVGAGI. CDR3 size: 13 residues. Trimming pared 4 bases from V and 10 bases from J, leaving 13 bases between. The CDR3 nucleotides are TGTGCCAGCAGTTCGGGGAGTGGTGTAAAACTGTTTTTT. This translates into CASSSGSGVKLFF.

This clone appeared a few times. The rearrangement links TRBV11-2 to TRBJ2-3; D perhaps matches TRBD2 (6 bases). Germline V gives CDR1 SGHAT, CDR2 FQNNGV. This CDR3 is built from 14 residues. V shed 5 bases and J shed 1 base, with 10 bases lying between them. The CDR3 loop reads CASSPGRRTDTQYF. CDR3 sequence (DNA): TGTGCCAGCAGCCCAGGGAGGCGCACAGATACGCAGTATTTT. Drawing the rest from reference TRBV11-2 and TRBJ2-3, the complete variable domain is EAGVAQSPRYKIIEKRQSVAFWCNPISGHATLYWYQQILGQGPKLLIQFQNNGVVDDSQLPKDRFSAERLKGVDSTLKIQPAKLEDSAVYLCASSPGRRTDTQYFGPGTRLTVL.

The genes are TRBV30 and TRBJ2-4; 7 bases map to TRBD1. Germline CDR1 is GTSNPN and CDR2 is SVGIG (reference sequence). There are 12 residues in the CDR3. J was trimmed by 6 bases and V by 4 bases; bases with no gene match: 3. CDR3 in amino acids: CAWTGQLNIQYF. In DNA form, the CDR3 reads TGTGCCTGGACGGGACAGCTAAACATTCAGTACTTC.